This T cell receptor (beta chain) originates from a study of glioma-infiltrating T cells. Broader study findings: Tissue and blood shared very few CDR3 sequences. Above-expected tissue-blood divergence occurred in all gliomas, most in low-grade ones.

Amplification of TCR alpha and beta CDR3 regions from RNA used iRepertoire nested multiplex PCR. Input was roughly 85-400 ng of tissue mRNA or PBMC total RNA. MiXCR, run by TCRdb on the multiplex PCR reads, gives a single entry per CDR3 protein. The table has fewer than 200,000 distinct CDR3 sequences, 25% to 35% seen once; the top ten hold 20% to 25%. Ten or more counts support this clonotype. Its antigen is not identified. Trimming removed 1 base from V and 5 bases from J; junction bases left unmatched: 4. The CDR3 length is 15 residues. Germline V CDR1 and CDR2: SGHRS, YFSETQ. The clonotype was recovered from a human donor with low-grade glioma or glioblastoma, undergoing nonglioma brain surgery, or in good health (not recorded which). Sequenced input: glioma tissue, nonneoplastic brain tissue, or PBMCs (not recorded which). V gene TRBV5-1 combines with J gene TRBJ1-4; TRBD1 matches at 8 bases. The CDR3 sequence: CASSLQDRVNEKLFF. CDR3 nucleotide sequence: TGCGCCAGCAGCTTGCAGGACAGGGTCAATGAAAAACTGTTTTTT.